In its sample, the clone carrying this T cell receptor (beta chain) was seen a few times. Its antigen is unknown. The record originates from a study of identical twins. Study-wide points: Models underestimated out-of-frame TCR alpha sharing in monozygotic twins. Beta clonotypes that were abundant in cord blood contained fewer insertions, a pattern absent from memory repertoires.

No donor was unhealthy or non-Caucasian. TCRdb re-derived calls from the 5' RACE reads in MiXCR, one entry per CDR3 protein. The data show 1,800,000 or so distinct CDR3 sequences, about 31% seen once. This CDR3 comprises 18 residues. Germline V gene lookup returns CDR1 SNHLY and CDR2 FYNNEI. The ends were cut back, 3 bases at V and 0 bases at J, with 18 bases in the middle. Sequencing used cord blood. The rearrangement uses TRBV2 and TRBJ1-5, with D hard to call. The source of this sequence is a newborn girl in good health. CDR3 nucleotide sequence: TGTGCCAGCAGTGAGGGCCCAGGCAGATTCGATAGCAATCAGCCCCAGCATTTT. It yields the protein CASSEGPGRFDSNQPQHF.